A single TCR beta chain is shown here with its context. The clone's antigen remains unknown. Per-base quality was not reported, and no clone a single base away is much larger than it. The collaborating institutions used their own protocols to collect whole blood in K2EDTA tubes. Collaborator samples were shipped for TCRbeta analysis as frozen whole blood, isolated PBMCs, or DNA extracted from either sample type. The data were taken from a study of blood T cell repertoires in COVID-19 (TCRdb year 2020). Regarding the complete study: The collaborator samples originated in the United States, Italy and Spain and spanned the acute and convalescent phases of COVID-19. A de-identified subject ID, COVID-19 status, age in years and sex were almost always included in the sample metadata. Deeply sampled blood TCRbeta repertoires from subjects exposed to, actively infected with, or recovered from COVID-19 were included in the dataset. The repertoires were released in a freely available public database intended as a resource for research on the immune response to SARS-CoV-2. The material from the prospective study consisted of cDNA or gDNA derived from T cells, B-cell-depleted T cells, or PBMCs. The samples were drawn from the first 160 participants of the ongoing ImmuneRACE study and from more than 1,000 subjects provided by 6 global collaborators. Where HLA class I and class II types were available, the types were taken from metadata supplied by the sample provider, not from assay-based typing. What the research found in general, with its limitations: How much clinical and demographic metadata was included differed by source and by participant, and the metadata was provided uncurated.

The CDR3, from cysteine to phenylalanine, totals 14 residues. Just the 42-base CDR3 DNA is kept, in frame starting at base 1. The germline V gene encodes CDR1 SGHNT and CDR2 YYREEE (reference sequence). V lost 4 bases and J lost 10 bases; the stretch between them is 15 bases long. TCRbeta CDR3 regions were amplified from genomic DNA using the immunoSEQ Assay, a bias-controlled multiplex PCR. Per the authors' processing: The number of nucleated cells in each sample was estimated from the amplification of reference gene primers within the assay. To quantify the absolute abundance of each unique TCRbeta CDR3 rearrangement, sequence reads were collapsed and filtered. For each sample, productive Simpson clonality was calculated as the square root of Simpson's diversity index across productive rearrangements. TCRdb took over this immuneACCESS table, retaining in-frame rearrangements with V and J assigned. Such tables are incomplete; in checked studies, under half of the missing clones stem from an unresolved V gene, and the remainder is unexplained. That table supplies the V and J calls and clone size; D and trimming were determined from the DNA. The sample table lists roughly 90,000 clones, about 87% of them with a count of one. The biggest ten clones account for over 4% of the sample.

The sequence derives from a man aged 40-49 years with acute or convalescent COVID-19. Specimen: peripheral blood. In this chain, TRBV5-4 is recombined with TRBJ1-6; a weak D assignment points to TRBD1 (5 bases agree). The CDR3 protein is CASSPTGLGSPLHF. The base sequence is TGTGCCAGCAGCCCTACAGGTCTGGGCTCACCCCTCCACTTT.